Shown below are 14 T cell receptor beta chains from a single sample sequenced in a study of T cell repertoires in cytomegalovirus infection. TCRdb reprocessed the reads with MiXCR, giving one entry per CDR3 protein. Of 450,000 to 600,000 distinct CDR3 sequences in the sample, 11% are singletons; the top ten hold about 10%. The sequencing input was PBMCs. The receptors were gathered from a human donor in good health (CMV status not recorded). Some clones in this sample may be carry-over from other donors' samples.

This clonotype was found many times. The chain recombines TRBV7-2 with TRBJ1-6; TRBD1 matches 9 bases. The CDR3 covers 18 residues. V shed 5 bases, J shed 7 bases, and the junction held 15 bases outside the gene matches. From germline, CDR1 is SGHTA and CDR2 FQGNSA. The DNA of the CDR3 is TGTGCCAGCAGCCTGATGAGTCACAGGGGGCTAGGGAATTCACCCCTCCACTTT. Protein: CASSLMSHRGLGNSPLHF.

This clonotype was counted ten times or more. This chain links TRBV28 with TRBJ2-3; 14 bases are a match to TRBD2. Unmatched junction bases numbered 4, after V lost 4 bases and J lost 4 bases. The CDR3 sequence is 16 residues long. CDR1 and CDR2 (germline): MDHEN, SYDVKM. The CDR3 sequence: CASSSGLAGAADTQYF. CDR3 bases: TGTGCCAGCAGTTCGGGACTAGCGGGAGCCGCAGATACGCAGTATTTT.

This clonotype occurred a few times. The chain links TRBV6-6 to TRBJ2-3; 8 nucleotides line up with TRBD1. Unmatched junction bases numbered 7, after V lost 5 bases and J lost 3 bases. The CDR3 spans 15 residues. Germline-derived CDR1 and CDR2 are MNHNY and SVGAGI (reference sequence). The CDR3 sequence is CASSAGGASTDTQYF. The CDR3, as DNA: TGTGCCAGCAGTGCAGGGGGCGCGTCGACAGATACGCAGTATTTT.

This clonotype was seen many times. This chain links TRBV27 with TRBJ2-1; weak D call: TRBD2 (6 bases). Germline CDR1 MNHEY, CDR2 SMNVEV (reference sequence). The length of the CDR3 is 15 residues. The V end was cut by 4 bases, the J end by 7 bases, with 17 bases between. The CDR3 nucleotides read TGTGCCAGCAGTTCGGGACTTCCTTCGCGGAATGAGCAGTTCTTC. Protein: CASSSGLPSRNEQFF.

This clonotype was seen many times. This chain links TRBV7-2 with TRBJ2-7; D is unclear. This CDR3 is built from 12 residues. Trimming left V 2 bases short and J 2 bases short, with 4 bases between. The V gene's germline CDR1 is SGHTA and CDR2 FQGNSA. For the CDR3, the DNA is TGTGCCAGCAGCTTAAGGCCCTACGAGCAGTACTTC. Translation: CASSLRPYEQYF.

In this sample, this clonotype turned up many times. The genes are TRBV6-4 and TRBJ2-3, with 9 bases matching TRBD1. This CDR3 region has 15 residues. Looked up from germline, CDR1 is MRHNA and CDR2 is SNTAGT. V lost 10 bases and J lost 2; bases outside the gene matches: 10. This CDR3 is CATPRDRVFTDTQYF. The CDR3 DNA sequence: TGTGCCACCCCCCGGGACAGGGTGTTCACAGATACGCAGTATTTT.

The chain is built from TRBV15 and TRBJ2-3; D not certain. The CDR3 covers 15 residues. Deletions cut 2 bases from V and 4 bases from J, with 13 bases between. CDR1 and CDR2 from the germline V gene are LNHNV and YYDKDF (reference sequence). CDR3 loop: CATSRTFLSPDTQYF. The CDR3 bases are TGTGCCACCAGCAGAACCTTTTTGTCACCAGATACGCAGTATTTT.

This clonotype was seen ten or more times. The chain combines TRBV7-3 with TRBJ1-1, with D hard to call. Trimming shortened V by 3 bases and J by 2 bases, and 10 bases separated the two germline ends. Germline loops: CDR1 SGHTA, CDR2 FQGTGA. The CDR3 runs to 14 residues. CDR3 sequence reads: CASSFNSLNTEAFF. As DNA, the CDR3 is TGTGCCAGCAGCTTTAACAGCCTTAACACTGAAGCTTTCTTT.

The genes are TRBV13 and TRBJ1-1; D is undetermined. V lost 4 bases and J 5 bases, leaving 23 bases between the germline ends. Germline loops: CDR1 PRHDT, CDR2 FYEKMQ (reference sequence). This CDR3 is built from 17 residues. The CDR3: CASSSLKGSGYWTEAFF. The CDR3 DNA reads as TGTGCCAGCAGCTCTCTCAAAGGTTCGGGCTACTGGACTGAAGCTTTCTTT.

This clonotype has at least ten counts. V gene TRBV27 combines with J gene TRBJ2-3; 7 bases line up with TRBD1. Germline lookup yields CDR1 MNHEY and CDR2 SMNVEV (reference sequence). CDR3 length: 17 residues. V trimming: 4 bases; J trimming: 4 bases; junction bases outside the gene matches: 14. The DNA for the CDR3 is TGTGCCAGCAGTTCCTACCCCGCAGGGGGTGGCGCAGATACGCAGTATTTT. As protein: CASSSYPAGGGADTQYF.

The rearrangement joins TRBV7-2 to TRBJ2-7; 9 nucleotides match TRBD2. Germline loops: CDR1 SGHTA, CDR2 FQGNSA. V was pared by 1 base and J by 5 bases, with 6 bases of the junction left unmatched. This CDR3 has 15 residues. The CDR3 sequence: CASSLDASGIDEQYF. In DNA form, the CDR3 reads TGTGCCAGCAGCTTAGACGCTAGCGGGATCGACGAGCAGTACTTC.

This clonotype was recorded at least ten times. At one end the junction does not follow the germline gene, possibly because of a read error. The chain couples TRBV19 to TRBJ2-1, with TRBD2 matching over 8 bases. The CDR3 is 15 residues long. Germline V CDR1 and CDR2: LNHDA, SQIVND (reference sequence). The CDR3 loop reads CASSTPSGSYNEQFF. CDR3 DNA sequence: TGTGCCAGCAGTACGCCTAGCGGGTCATACAATGAGCAGTTCTTC.

There are a few counts of this clonotype. The chain employs TRBV5-4 and TRBJ2-2; no clear D gene. This CDR3 has 14 amino acids. Germline V gene sequence: CDR1 SGHNT, CDR2 YYREEE (reference sequence). V was shortened by 1 base and J by 1 base, with 5 bases between the two germline ends. This chain's CDR3 is CASSLFWNTGELFF. The DNA for the CDR3 is TGTGCCAGCAGCTTGTTTTGGAACACCGGGGAGCTGTTTTTT.

On this clonotype itself: A much larger clone differs by one base, so this may be a read error. The chain joins TRBV12-3 or TRBV12-4 to TRBJ2-7; tentative D call: TRBD1 (6 bases). The CDR3 length is 14 residues. Trimming removed 6 bases at V and 6 bases at J, with 18 bases between. In nucleotides, the CDR3 is TGTGCCAGCAGGCCCGGGACACCAGATTGCGAGCAGTACTTC. Translation: CASRPGTPDCEQYF.